These 23 T cell receptor delta chains came from one sample sequenced in a study of γδ T cells in repeated Plasmodium falciparum infection. Gammadelta T cells were flow-sorted from PBMC into Vgamma9/Vdelta2+ and Vdelta2-negative populations for bulk analysis. TCRdb re-called the multiplex PCR reads via CATT. The profile shows 45,000 to 60,000 delta-chain clones, approximately 2% of them singletons. The sample consisted of gamma-delta T cells from blood. All receptors come from a pool of human donors (malaria-infected and uninfected, not separated).

This clone was seen a handful of times. This DNA's translation differs at residue 3 from TCRdb's protein, which comes from a much larger clone; a read error is likely, and the protein shown is translated from the DNA. This chain links TRDV1 with TRDJ1, with 8 bases that match TRDD3. TCRdb lists no J gene, so it was determined here by aligning the DNA to germline. Looked up from germline, CDR1 is TSWWSYY and CDR2 is QGS. The CDR3 has 21 residues. CDR3 bases: TGTGCTATTGGGAAGGTTCTACTTTGGTGGGGGATCCCTTTCTACACCGATAAACTCATCTTT. This sequence encodes CAIGKVLLWWGIPFYTDKLIF.

This clone turned up a few times. Other nucleotide sequences in the sample specify the same CDR3. There is no J gene call, but TRDV1 is given as the V gene; TRDD3, the table's D call, was not compared with the DNA. The CDR3 is 20 residues long. The germline CDR1 and CDR2 sequences are TSWWSYY and QGS. CDR3 in DNA: TGTGCTCTTGGGGAAGGTCTGCCGTACTGGGGGATACCGTACACCGATAAACTCATCTTC. Its translation is CALGEGLPYWGIPYTDKLIF.

This clone was observed a few times. The protein in TCRdb stems from a much larger clone and differs at residue 3 from this DNA's translation, likely a read error; here the protein is translated from the DNA. The V and J genes are TRDV1 and TRDJ1, with TRDD3 identical over 9 bases. The CDR3 spans 25 residues. Germline CDR1 is TSWWSYY and CDR2 is QGS. The CDR3 DNA follows: TGTGCTATTGGGCGTCGTAGGCCTTTCCTAATGTTGGTTACTGGGGGACCGCTGTACACCGATAAACTCATCTTT. It codes for CAIGRRRPFLMLVTGGPLYTDKLIF.

In this sample, this clone turned up a few times. The TCRdb protein comes from a much larger clone and disagrees with this DNA's translation at residue 4, likely due to a read error; the protein given here is derived from the DNA. The chain links TRDV1 to TRDJ1; a possible D gene is TRDD3 (5 bases). The J gene, not given by TCRdb, was assigned here from a germline match of the nucleotide sequence. The CDR3 has 15 amino acids. V lost 8 bases and J lost 8, with 24 bases in between. CDR1 is TSWWSYY, CDR2 QGS, per germline. The chain's CDR3 is CALRVLRISSPKLIF. CDR3 bases: TGTGCTCTTAGGGTCCTCCGGATATCCTCTCCCAAACTCATCTTT.

This clone was found a few times. A read error is likely here: a far larger clone is one base away. The same CDR3 is also encoded by other DNA sequences in this sample. The CDR3 DNA reads TGTGCTCTTGGGATCAAAGTACGGATGTTTACCGATAAACTCATCTTC. Protein: CALGIKVRMFTDKLIF. The V gene is TRDV1, but the J gene lacks a call; the table's D call, TRDD3, has no DNA check behind it. The germline V gene encodes CDR1 TSWWSYY and CDR2 QGS. The CDR3 covers 16 residues.

Comment on this clone: A read error is the likely source, as a far larger clone sits one nucleotide away. Within the sample, other DNA sequences also encode this same CDR3. The V call is TRDV1, the J call TRDJ1; a possible D gene is TRDD3 (6 bases). Here the J gene was assigned by germline matching of the DNA, as TCRdb has none. The germline V and J ends were trimmed by 3 bases and 0 bases, with 35 bases remaining between them. Germline loops: CDR1 TSWWSYY, CDR2 QGS. The CDR3 length is 23 residues. The CDR3 loop reads CALGDHEGPGVKLRWGYTDKLIF. CDR3 DNA: TGTGCTCTTGGGGACCACGAGGGCCCGGGGGTCAAACTCAGGTGGGGGTACACCGATAAACTCATCTTT.

Regarding this clone: A far more abundant clone sits one base away, making this likely a read error. The same CDR3 also results from other DNA sequences found in this sample. This chain links TRDV3 with TRDJ1; tentatively, D is TRDD2 or TRDD3 (5 bases each). TCRdb records no J gene; here it was assigned by comparing the DNA to germline. The germline CDR1 and CDR2 sequences are TVYSNPD and GDNSRS (reference sequence). The CDR3 runs 15 residues. Between the trimmed V and J ends, which lost 2 bases and 6 bases, there was a span of 22 bases. The CDR3 DNA follows: TGTGCCTTTGGAAGCCTACGTGGGATTCGCTATAAACTCATCTTT. Protein sequence: CAFGSLRGIRYKLIF.

This clone was recorded at least ten times. The amino acid sequence in TCRdb belongs to a much larger clone and departs from this DNA's translation at residue 16, likely a sequencing read error; the sequence shown is translated from the DNA. The V call is TRDV2, the J call TRDJ1; 7 nucleotides line up with TRDD3. Germline assignment: CDR1 GEAIGNYY and CDR2 EKD. The CDR3 has 19 amino acids. CDR3 residues: CACDTNLLGIYPIPDRLIF. The CDR3, as DNA: TGTGCCTGTGACACCAACTTACTGGGGATTTACCCTATACCCGATAGACTCATCTTT.

Ten or more counts support this clone. A far bigger clonotype differs at one base, so this is likely a read error. Different DNA sequences within this sample yield the same CDR3. V usage is TRDV2 and J usage is TRDJ1; D might be TRDD3 (7 bases). No J gene was available from TCRdb, and it was assigned here by a germline match of the DNA. Germline CDR1 and CDR2: GEAIGNYY and EKD. The CDR3 totals 24 residues. Trimming pared 1 base from V and 0 bases from J, leaving 38 bases between. The chain's CDR3 is CACDTLPGGYADAQPKLYTDKLIF. The DNA of the CDR3 is TGTGCCTGTGACACTCTTCCTGGGGGGTACGCGGATGCACAACCCAAATTGTACACCGATAAACTCATCTTT.

This clone has more than one count but fewer than ten. A much larger clone is a single base away; this may be a read error. The sample has other DNA sequences that encode this CDR3 too. The J gene was not called, though the V gene is TRDV1; the D call in the table, TRDD3, was not verified against the DNA. Germline CDR1 reads TSWWSYY; CDR2 reads QGS. CDR3 length equals 22 residues. CDR3: CALGERSPPFKDRLGDTDKLIF. DNA for the CDR3: TGTGCTCTTGGGGAACGGTCTCCCCCCTTCAAAGACCGGTTGGGGGATACCGATAAACTCATCTTC.

This clone turned up a few times. TCRdb's entry gives the protein of a much larger clone, which mismatches this DNA's translation at residue 8, likely from a read error; the protein reported here is translated from the DNA. V is TRDV2 and J is TRDJ1; TRDD3 agrees at 7 bases. Here the J gene was assigned by germline matching of the DNA, as TCRdb has none. From germline, CDR1 is GEAIGNYY and CDR2 EKD. The ends lost 3 bases at V and 2 bases at J; junction bases unmatched: 17. This CDR3 is 18 amino acids long. CDR3 residues: CACDPVLRDTRETDKLIF. CDR3 in DNA: TGTGCCTGTGACCCGGTACTGCGGGATACAAGAGAGACCGATAAACTCATCTTT.

Notes on this clone: TCRdb lists the protein of a much larger clone for this DNA, which differs at residue 21, so this is likely a read error; the protein given here is translated from the DNA itself. The gene calls are TRDV1 and TRDJ1; tentatively, D is TRDD3 (5 bases). The J gene was missing in TCRdb and was found by matching the end of the DNA to germline. Trimming stripped 0 bases from V and 7 bases from J, with 54 bases between. Germline V gene lookup returns CDR1 TSWWSYY and CDR2 QGS. This CDR3 has 28 residues. The CDR3: CALGELSHEAPVPGRVYWPPSVSIKLIF. The CDR3 DNA is TGTGCTCTTGGGGAACTCTCTCACGAGGCCCCCGTCCCAGGACGCGTTTACTGGCCTCCCAGTGTATCGATTAAACTCATCTTT.

About this clone: A read error likely explains why the TCRdb protein, taken from a much larger clone, differs from this DNA's translation at residue 5; the protein shown is translated from the DNA. DNA of the CDR3: TGTGCTCTTGGGGATCGACCCCCCCGCTGGGGGATATATTCCACCGATAAACTCATCTTT. Residues: CALGDRPPRWGIYSTDKLIF. J is TRDJ1 and V is TRDV1, with 10 positions matching TRDD3. V shed 3 bases, J shed 1 base, and the junction held 17 bases outside the gene matches. The CDR3 is 20 residues long. Germline CDR1 TSWWSYY, CDR2 QGS.

Remarks on this clone: This is likely an artifact of a read error, given a far larger clone one base away. The sample has other DNA sequences that encode this CDR3 too. The rearrangement uses TRDV1 and TRDJ1, with TRDD3 matching 8 bases. TCRdb supplies no J gene; here it was assigned by aligning the nucleotide sequence to germline. The CDR3 has 26 residues. Per germline, CDR1 TSWWSYY and CDR2 QGS. V trimming: 4 bases; J trimming: 1 base; junction bases outside the gene matches: 38. The CDR3 loop reads CALGAPRLLFYITGGYELSSTDKLIF. Here the CDR3 DNA reads TGTGCTCTTGGGGCGCCTCGCCTTCTTTTCTATATTACTGGGGGGTACGAGTTAAGTAGCACCGATAAACTCATCTTT.

Details on this clone: Translating this DNA gives a protein that differs at residue 7 from the TCRdb one, which belongs to a much larger clone; a read error is likely, and the protein shown is this translation. The chain couples TRDV1 to TRDJ1, with 11 bases lining up with TRDD3. TCRdb does not report a J gene; here it was assigned by matching the DNA to germline references. Germline loops: CDR1 TSWWSYY, CDR2 QGS. The CDR3 contains 24 residues. Germline trimming cut 0 bases from V and 0 bases from J; bases unmatched to any gene: 24. CDR3 DNA sequence: TGTGCTCTTGGGGAACTTAGTTTGGAAATTACTTCATACTGGGGGATATTCTACACCGATAAACTCATCTTT. It translates to CALGELSLEITSYWGIFYTDKLIF.

Note on this clone: This DNA's translation differs at residue 6 from TCRdb's protein, which comes from a much larger clone; a read error is likely, and the protein shown is translated from the DNA. This rearrangement joins TRDV3 to TRDJ1; D not resolved. V lost 2 bases to trimming and J lost 2 bases, with 9 bases between them. The germline gives CDR1 TVYSNPD, CDR2 GDNSRS (reference sequence). The CDR3 covers 12 residues. The CDR3 spells CAFCSETDKLIF. Here the CDR3 DNA reads TGTGCCTTTTGCTCGGAGACCGATAAACTCATCTTT.

This clone has a count of ten or more. The TCRdb protein, from a much larger clone, departs from this DNA's translation at residue 14, likely by read error; the protein shown derives from the DNA. V usage is TRDV2 and J usage is TRDJ1; 9 bases are shared with TRDD2. The J gene was missing in TCRdb and was found by matching the end of the DNA to germline. The CDR3 length is 23 residues. The V gene's germline CDR1 is GEAIGNYY and CDR2 EKD. The V segment lost 2 bases and the J segment 0 bases; nucleotides outside the gene matches: 27. The CDR3 sequence: CACDMVGFLPNLPTGAYTDKLIF. CDR3 DNA: TGTGCCTGTGACATGGTCGGATTCCTCCCAAACCTTCCTACTGGAGCGTACACCGATAAACTCATCTTT.

This clone was seen many times. TCRdb pairs this DNA with a much larger clone's protein that differs at residue 4, likely a read error; the protein shown was translated from the DNA. The rearrangement uses TRAV38-2/DV8 and TRDJ1, with TRDD3 as a possible D gene (5 bases). The V end was cut by 6 bases, the J end by 7 bases, with 37 bases between. Looked up from germline, CDR1 is TSESDYY and CDR2 is QEAYKQQN. The CDR3 runs 20 residues. As DNA, the CDR3 is TGTGCTTATATGGGTAGCGGGAGTACTCCCGGCCGGTGGTGGGGCCTTAAACTCATCTTT. Translated: CAYMGSGSTPGRWWGLKLIF.

With regard to this clone: With only one base between it and a far larger clone, this is likely a read error. Other DNA sequences from this sample encode an identical CDR3 as well. In DNA form, the CDR3 reads TGTGCATATAGGAGCGCATTCCTATCATACTGGGGGACGTACACCGATAAACTCATCTTT. This gives the protein CAYRSAFLSYWGTYTDKLIF. V usage is TRAV38-2/DV8 and J usage is TRDJ1; 9 nucleotides agree with TRDD3. Germline-derived CDR1 and CDR2 are TSESDYY and QEAYKQQN. This CDR3 comprises 20 residues.

This clone was recorded a few times. A far larger clone lies a single base away; this is likely a read error. Within the sample, other DNA sequences also encode this same CDR3. The chain recombines TRDV1 with TRDJ1; 7 bases align to TRDD3. TCRdb supplies no J gene; here it was assigned by aligning the nucleotide sequence to germline. The V gene end was trimmed by 3 bases and the J gene end by 0 bases; junction bases not matched to a gene: 25. There are 22 residues in the CDR3. The V gene's germline CDR1 is TSWWSYY and CDR2 QGS. This chain's CDR3 is CALGDPWPHLLRTGEYTDKLIF. In DNA form, the CDR3 reads TGTGCTCTTGGGGACCCTTGGCCCCATCTTCTACGTACTGGGGAGTACACCGATAAACTCATCTTT.

This clone turned up a few times. With a far larger clone one base away, a read error is the likely cause. The same CDR3 can be traced to other DNA sequences in this sample. The chain uses TRAV38-2/DV8 and TRDJ1, with 9 positions matching TRDD3. Assignment of the J gene here rests on matching the DNA to germline, because TCRdb gives none. Germline V gene lookup returns CDR1 TSESDYY and CDR2 QEAYKQQN. With V trimmed by 1 base and J by 2 bases, 30 bases remained unmatched. The length of the CDR3 is 24 residues. The DNA of the CDR3 is TGTGCTTATAGGAGCCTAAGGTTAGTCTTTCCCCCTGGGGGATTAAGGATGGAAACCGATAAACTCATCTTT. Its protein is CAYRSLRLVFPPGGLRMETDKLIF.

This clone came up a few times. One base away lies a much larger clone, so this may be a sequencing read error. This rearrangement joins TRDV1 to TRDJ1; TRDD3 matches at 9 bases. Germline assignment: CDR1 TSWWSYY and CDR2 QGS. Trimming cost V 1 base and J 1 base; bases outside gene matches: 25. CDR3 length: 23 residues. The CDR3 sequence: CALGEPSAFPRLDWGTFTDKLIF. The CDR3 DNA reads TGTGCTCTTGGGGAACCCTCGGCCTTCCCTAGGTTAGACTGGGGGACCTTCACCGATAAACTCATCTTT.

Turning to this clone: The translation of this DNA and the TCRdb protein of a much larger clone differ at residue 13, probably owing to a read error; the protein shown here is translated from the DNA. The chain has TRDV1 and TRDJ1; TRDD3 agrees at 7 bases. The J gene is not listed in TCRdb, so it was assigned here from a DNA match to germline. This CDR3 comprises 22 residues. The germline V gene has CDR1 TSWWSYY and CDR2 QGS. V lost 3 bases to trimming and J lost 0 bases; unmatched junction nucleotides: 25. The CDR3 spells CALGEAHSRRTGAKGYTDKLIF. The CDR3, as DNA: TGTGCTCTTGGGGAGGCCCATTCTCGCCGTACTGGGGCGAAAGGGTACACCGATAAACTCATCTTT.